The 6 T cell receptor beta chains listed next were all sequenced from one sample in a study of blood T cell repertoires in COVID-19. TCRdb's table, derived via immunoSEQ multiplex PCR, lists solely in-frame clones and lacks some. The sample records 300,000 to 400,000 clones, around 87% being singletons. Sequencing was performed on peripheral blood. Receptors were obtained from a woman between 50 and 59 years old with COVID-19, enrolled during active disease.

The chain combines TRBV10-3 with TRBJ2-2, with D possibly matching TRBD2 (5 bases). The CDR3 runs 17 residues. V lost 4 bases to trimming and J lost 0 bases, with 15 bases between them. Germline V gene sequence: CDR1 ENHRY, CDR2 SYGVKD. The CDR3 DNA follows: TGTGCCATCAGTGGTGTCCGGGGAGCTGCGAACACCGGGGAGCTGTTTTTT. Translated: CAISGVRGAANTGELFF.

The gene calls are TRBV18 and TRBJ2-2; D may be TRBD2 (6 bases). Germline V gene lookup returns CDR1 KGHSH and CDR2 LQKENI. This CDR3 contains 14 residues. The V end was cut by 3 bases, the J end by 5 bases, with 10 bases between. The CDR3 reads CASSPLRETGELFF. The CDR3 nucleotides are TGTGCCAGCTCACCGCTCCGGGAGACCGGGGAGCTGTTTTTT.

V usage is TRBV28 and J usage is TRBJ1-2; 8 bases are shared with TRBD1. CDR1 is MDHEN, CDR2 SYDVKM, per germline. The V and J ends lost 5 bases and 2 bases, in that order; junction bases with no gene match: 16. This CDR3 has 18 amino acids. This CDR3 is CASSLDSGTGSLNYGYTF. The CDR3, as DNA: TGTGCCAGCAGTCTCGACTCCGGGACAGGATCCCTAAACTATGGCTACACCTTC.

The chain links TRBV4-3 to TRBJ2-7; D is possibly TRBD2 (6 bases). CDR3 length: 15 residues. V dropped 1 base and J dropped 1 base, with 11 bases sitting between them. Germline CDR1 LGHNA, CDR2 YSLEER. CDR3 loop: CASSQGDSGSYEQYF. CDR3 DNA sequence: TGCGCCAGCAGCCAAGGAGATAGCGGTTCCTACGAGCAGTACTTC.

This rearrangement joins TRBV24-1 to TRBJ2-1, with no clear D. The CDR3 loop spans 16 amino acids. Trimming shortened V by 1 base and J by 9 bases, and 18 bases separated the two germline ends. Germline V lookup: CDR1 KGHDR, CDR2 SFDVKD. The CDR3 sequence: CATSDLPTASYAEQFF. The CDR3 nucleotides read TGTGCCACCAGTGATTTACCAACCGCTAGTTATGCTGAGCAGTTCTTC.

The chain carries TRBV7-2 and TRBJ2-7; 9 positions agree with TRBD2. V was pared by 5 bases and J by 4 bases, with 3 bases of the junction left unmatched. CDR1 and CDR2 from the germline V gene are SGHTA and FQGNSA. This CDR3 contains 13 residues. CDR3 residues: CASSRTSAYEQYF. CDR3 bases: TGTGCCAGCAGCCGGACTAGCGCTTACGAGCAGTACTTC. The full variable domain, completed using reference TRBV7-2 and TRBJ2-7, is GAGVSQSPSNKVTEKGKDVELRCDPISGHTALYWYRQSLGQGLEFLIYFQGNSAPDKSGLPSDRFSAERTGGSVSTLTIQRTQQEDSAVYLCASSRTSAYEQYFGPGTRLTVT.